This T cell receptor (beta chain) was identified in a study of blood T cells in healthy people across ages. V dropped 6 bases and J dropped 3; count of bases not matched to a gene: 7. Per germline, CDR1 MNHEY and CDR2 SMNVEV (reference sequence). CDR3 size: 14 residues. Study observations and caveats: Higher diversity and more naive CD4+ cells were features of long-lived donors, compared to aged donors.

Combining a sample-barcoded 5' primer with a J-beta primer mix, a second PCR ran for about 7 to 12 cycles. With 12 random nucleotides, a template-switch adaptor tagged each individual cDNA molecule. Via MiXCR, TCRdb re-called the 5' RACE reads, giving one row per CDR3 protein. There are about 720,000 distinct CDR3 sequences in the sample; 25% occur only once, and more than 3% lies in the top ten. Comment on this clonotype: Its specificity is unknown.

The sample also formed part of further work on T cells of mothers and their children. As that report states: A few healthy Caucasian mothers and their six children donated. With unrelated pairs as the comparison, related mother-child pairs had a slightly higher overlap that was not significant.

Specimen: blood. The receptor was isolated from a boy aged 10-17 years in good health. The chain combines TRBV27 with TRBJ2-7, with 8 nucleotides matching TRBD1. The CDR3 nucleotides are TGTGCCAGCAGCGCTTCAGGGGGCGTCTACGAGCAGTACTTC. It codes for CASSASGGVYEQYF.